This is a list of T cell receptor beta chains from one sample in a study of blood T cell repertoires in COVID-19. The data were produced by immunoSEQ multiplex PCR, yet TCRdb's version contains in-frame clones alone and is incomplete. Altogether fewer than 350,000 clones are present, roughly 86% being singletons, with the ten largest covering around 9.9%. The sequenced sample consisted of peripheral blood. Source of these receptors: a man aged 25 to 40 with COVID-19, enrolled during active disease. Both conserved end residues are part of each CDR3. D genes are given only for firm matches. Clone sizes are given selectively: once, few, many, or a class where the clone is expanded.

abundance	len	v_gene	j_gene	d_gene	CDR3aa	CDR3nt
once	16	TRBV9	TRBJ2-2	-	CASSVGAMKNTGELFF	TGTGCCAGCAGCGTAGGCGCCATGAAGAACACCGGGGAGCTGTTTTTT
-	16	TRBV28	TRBJ1-2	TRBD1	CASRLYAGGGDDGYTF	TGTGCCAGCAGACTTTACGCAGGGGGCGGGGACGATGGCTACACCTTC
-	15	TRBV6-5	TRBJ1-3	-	CASSYTPDSRNTIYF	TGTGCCAGCAGTTACACTCCGGACAGCCGAAACACCATATATTTT
-	12	TRBV24-1	TRBJ1-5	-	CATSDLGQPQHF	TGTGCCACCAGTGATCTAGGTCAGCCCCAGCATTTT
-	13	TRBV7-2	TRBJ1-5	-	CASSLLPGHPEHF	TGTGCCAGCAGCTTACTGCCAGGTCATCCAGAGCATTTT
-	13	TRBV5-5	TRBJ1-1	-	CASSLRGVTEAFF	TGTGCCAGCAGCTTAAGGGGTGTCACTGAAGCTTTCTTT
-	14	TRBV3-1/TRBV3-2	TRBJ1-1	-	CASSPSSGQSKAFF	TGTGCCAGCAGCCCCTCTTCTGGACAGTCCAAAGCTTTCTTT
-	17	TRBV7-2	TRBJ2-7	TRBD1	CASSPGTGKSSSYEQYF	TGTGCCAGCAGCCCAGGGACAGGGAAGAGTAGCTCCTACGAGCAGTACTTC
-	16	TRBV18	TRBJ1-1	-	CASSPPTGARATEAFF	TGTGCCAGCTCACCACCAACTGGGGCTAGGGCGACTGAAGCTTTCTTT
-	14	TRBV6-5	TRBJ2-2	-	CASSYFLATGELFF	TGTGCCAGCAGTTACTTTCTGGCCACCGGGGAGCTGTTTTTT
-	17	TRBV15	TRBJ2-1	-	CATSRPSGGSSYNEQFF	TGTGCCACCAGCAGACCCTCCGGGGGAAGCTCCTACAATGAGCAGTTCTTC
-	13	TRBV5-6	TRBJ1-5	-	CASSPTGSGSQHF	TGTGCCAGCAGCCCCACAGGGTCTGGGAGCCAGCATTTT
-	16	TRBV27	TRBJ1-2	TRBD1	CASSLRSGAQGGGYTF	TGTGCCAGCAGTTTACGCTCAGGGGCGCAGGGGGGTGGCTACACCTTC
-	15	TRBV3-1/TRBV3-2	TRBJ2-7	-	CASSQGSTATYEQYF	TGTGCCAGCAGCCAAGGGTCGACAGCAACCTACGAGCAGTACTTC
once	14	TRBV19	TRBJ2-7	-	CASSIRKLSYEQYF	TGTGCCAGTAGTATACGCAAACTCTCCTACGAGCAGTACTTC
-	13	TRBV9	TRBJ2-3	-	CASSVARADTQYF	TGTGCCAGCAGCGTAGCTCGGGCAGATACGCAGTATTTT
-	14	TRBV2	TRBJ1-1	TRBD1	CASGDRGGNTEAFF	TGTGCCAGCGGGGACAGGGGGGGAAACACTGAAGCTTTCTTT
-	14	TRBV7-2	TRBJ1-6	-	CASSLDSLGSPLHF	TGTGCCAGCAGCTTGGACAGCCTTGGTTCACCCCTCCACTTT
-	14	TRBV5-4	TRBJ1-1	TRBD1	CASSLGDRNTEAFF	TGTGCCAGCAGCTTGGGGGACAGGAACACTGAAGCTTTCTTT
-	17	TRBV12-5	TRBJ1-6	-	CASGLVLSVRGNSPLHF	TGTGCTAGTGGTTTGGTACTTAGTGTACGTGGTAATTCACCCCTCCACTTT
-	13	TRBV30	TRBJ2-1	-	CAWSAEAWDEQFF	TGTGCCTGGAGTGCTGAGGCTTGGGATGAGCAGTTCTTC
-	13	TRBV5-1	TRBJ2-3	-	CASSATGIDTQYF	TGCGCCAGCAGCGCCACAGGGATAGATACGCAGTATTTT
-	15	TRBV6-5	TRBJ2-7	TRBD1	CASSYSTDRLYEQYF	TGTGCCAGCAGTTACTCTACGGACAGGCTCTACGAGCAGTACTTC
few	13	TRBV7-9	TRBJ2-5	-	CASSLSLQETQYF	TGTGCCAGCAGCTTGTCTCTACAAGAGACCCAGTACTTC
-	14	TRBV5-1	TRBJ2-7	TRBD1	CASSPGTASYEQYF	TGCGCCAGCAGTCCCGGGACAGCCTCCTACGAGCAGTACTTC
-	15	TRBV7-9	TRBJ1-4	TRBD1	CASSLVGQPNEKLFF	TGTGCCAGCAGCTTAGTGGGACAGCCCAATGAAAAACTGTTTTTT
-	13	TRBV29-1	TRBJ1-1	-	CSVRDYGGTEAFF	TGCAGCGTTCGGGACTATGGGGGGACTGAAGCTTTCTTT
-	15	TRBV6-5	TRBJ2-7	-	CASSTERAFSYEQYF	TGTGCCAGCAGTACCGAGCGGGCGTTCTCCTACGAGCAGTACTTC
-	15	TRBV12-1	TRBJ2-7	-	CASSFGQDGGYEQYF	TGTGCCAGCAGCTTTGGACAGGATGGTGGCTACGAGCAGTACTTC
-	14	TRBV20-1	TRBJ1-2	TRBD1	CSASTGTGVYGYTF	TGCAGTGCTAGTACCGGGACAGGGGTCTATGGCTACACCTTC
-	14	TRBV27	TRBJ2-3	-	CATRSGVSTDTQYF	TGTGCCACCCGATCAGGGGTATCAACAGATACGCAGTATTTT
-	14	TRBV19	TRBJ2-5	-	CAILRVRPKETQYF	TGTGCCATCCTCCGGGTCAGACCGAAAGAGACCCAGTACTTC
-	14	TRBV28	TRBJ2-7	TRBD2	CASLRGGSLYEQYF	TGTGCCAGCCTACGGGGGGGGAGCCTCTACGAGCAGTACTTC
-	15	TRBV19	TRBJ2-7	TRBD2	CASSTAGGRSYEQYF	TGTGCCAGTAGTACAGCGGGGGGAAGGTCCTACGAGCAGTACTTC
-	14	TRBV2	TRBJ2-7	-	CASSSTPRTGEQYF	TGTGCCAGCAGTTCTACCCCGCGTACAGGAGAGCAGTACTTC
-	15	TRBV13	TRBJ2-7	TRBD2	CASSSLGLAGREQYF	TGTGCCAGCAGCTCCTTGGGACTAGCGGGAAGGGAGCAGTACTTC